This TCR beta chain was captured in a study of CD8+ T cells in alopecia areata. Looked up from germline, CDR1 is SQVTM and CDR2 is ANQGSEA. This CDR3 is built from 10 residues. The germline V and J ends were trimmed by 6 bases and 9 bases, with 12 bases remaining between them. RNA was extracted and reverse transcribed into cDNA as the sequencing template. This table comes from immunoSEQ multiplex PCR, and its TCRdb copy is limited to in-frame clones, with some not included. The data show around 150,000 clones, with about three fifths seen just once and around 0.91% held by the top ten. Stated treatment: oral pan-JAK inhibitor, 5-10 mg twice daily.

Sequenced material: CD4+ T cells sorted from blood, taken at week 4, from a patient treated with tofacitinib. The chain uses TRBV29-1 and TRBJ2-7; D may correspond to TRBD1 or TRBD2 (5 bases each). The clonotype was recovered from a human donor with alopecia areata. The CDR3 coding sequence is TGCAGCGTGTTCACGGGGACGCAGTACTTC. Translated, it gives CSVFTGTQYF.